The TCR beta chain described here comes from a study of cytomegalovirus exposure and HLA in healthy donors. Using immunoSEQ multiplex PCR, the repertoire was profiled, and TCRdb retains in-frame clones only, with some absent. The table shows more than 60,000 clones, with around 89% occurring only once. With 5 bases removed from V and 1 base from J, the gap between germline ends came to 11 bases. The CDR3 sequence is 14 residues long. The germline CDR1 and CDR2 sequences are SGHTA and FQGTGA. The rearrangement links TRBV7-3 to TRBJ2-5, with D uncertain. The sequence was obtained from a young woman in good health and CMV-seronegative. Source material: PBMCs. DNA of the CDR3: TGTGCCAGCAGCACGTCCCGGGTCCAAGAGACCCAGTACTTC. Translating gives CASSTSRVQETQYF. Looking up the rest from reference TRBV7-3 and TRBJ2-5 gives the full variable domain: GAGVSQTPSNKVTEKGKYVELRCDPISGHTALYWYRQSLGQGPEFLIYFQGTGAADDSGLPNDRFFAVRPEGSVSTLKIQRTERGDSAVYLCASSTSRVQETQYFGPGTRLLVL.